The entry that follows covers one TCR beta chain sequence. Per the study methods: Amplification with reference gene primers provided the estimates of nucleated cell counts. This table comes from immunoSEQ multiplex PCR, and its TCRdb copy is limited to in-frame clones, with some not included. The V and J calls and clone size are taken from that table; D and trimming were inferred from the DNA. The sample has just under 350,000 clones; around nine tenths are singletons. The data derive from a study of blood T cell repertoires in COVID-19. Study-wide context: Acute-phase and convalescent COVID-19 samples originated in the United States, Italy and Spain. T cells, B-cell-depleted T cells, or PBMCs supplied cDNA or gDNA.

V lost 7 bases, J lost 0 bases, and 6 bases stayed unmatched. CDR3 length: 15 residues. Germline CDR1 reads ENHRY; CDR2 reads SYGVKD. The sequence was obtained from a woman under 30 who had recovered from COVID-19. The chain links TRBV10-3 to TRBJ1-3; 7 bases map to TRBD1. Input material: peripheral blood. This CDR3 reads CAITDRDYSGNTIYF. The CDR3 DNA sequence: TGTGCCATCACTGACAGGGACTACTCTGGAAACACCATATATTTT.